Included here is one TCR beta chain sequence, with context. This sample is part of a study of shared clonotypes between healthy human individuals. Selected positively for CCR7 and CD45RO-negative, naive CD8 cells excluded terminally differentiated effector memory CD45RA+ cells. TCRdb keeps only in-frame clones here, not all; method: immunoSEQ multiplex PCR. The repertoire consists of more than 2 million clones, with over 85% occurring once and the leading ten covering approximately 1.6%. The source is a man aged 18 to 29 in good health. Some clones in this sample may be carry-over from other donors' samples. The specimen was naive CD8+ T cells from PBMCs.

CDR3 nucleotide sequence: TGTGCCAGCAGCGGAGGGGTCATGAACACTGAAGCTTTCTTT. Its translation is CASSGGVMNTEAFF. The chain uses TRBV5-4 and TRBJ1-1, with TRBD1 as a possible D gene (5 bases). Germline V CDR1 and CDR2: SGHNT, YYREEE (reference sequence). The CDR3 is 14 amino acids. The ends were cut back, 4 bases at V and 0 bases at J, with 10 bases in the middle.